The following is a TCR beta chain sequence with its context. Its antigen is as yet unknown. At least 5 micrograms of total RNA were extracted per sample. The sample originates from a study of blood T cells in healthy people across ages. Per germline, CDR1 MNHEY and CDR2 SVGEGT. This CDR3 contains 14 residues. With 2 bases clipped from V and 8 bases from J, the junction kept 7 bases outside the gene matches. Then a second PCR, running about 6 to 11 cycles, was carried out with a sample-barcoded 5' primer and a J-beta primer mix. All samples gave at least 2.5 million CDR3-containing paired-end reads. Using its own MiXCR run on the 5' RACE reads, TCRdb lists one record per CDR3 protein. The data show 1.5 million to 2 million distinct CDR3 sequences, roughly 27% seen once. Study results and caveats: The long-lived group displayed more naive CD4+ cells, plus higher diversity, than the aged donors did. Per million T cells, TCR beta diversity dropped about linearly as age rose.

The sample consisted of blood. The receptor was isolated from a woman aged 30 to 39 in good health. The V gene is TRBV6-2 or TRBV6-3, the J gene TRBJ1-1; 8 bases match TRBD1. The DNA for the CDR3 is TGTGCCAGCAGTTACACCGACAGGGGCACCGAAGCTTTCTTT. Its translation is CASSYTDRGTEAFF.